These 20 T cell receptor beta chains originate from one sample sequenced in a study of post-analysis software for immune sequencing data. Study findings and constraints: Roughly five TRBV segments appeared more often in patients than in controls, and TRBV5-6, TRBV5-1 and TRBV20-1 were among these.

The antigens these receptors bind are not known. Libraries were made from TCR beta cDNA, and they carried unique molecular identifiers. TCRdb reanalysed the PCR reads using MiXCR and keeps one entry per CDR3 protein. The data contain hundreds of thousands of distinct CDR3 sequences, 25% to 30% of them seen just once; the ten biggest clones take up around 0.56%. The sample consisted of blood. These receptors came from a girl aged 10-17 years with multiple sclerosis.

This clonotype has more than one count but fewer than ten. This chain joins TRBV5-1 and TRBJ2-5, with 12 bases aligning to TRBD1. V lost 3 bases and J lost 5; bases outside the gene matches: 11. This CDR3 contains 17 residues. The V gene's germline CDR1 is SGHRS and CDR2 YFSETQ. The chain's CDR3 is CASSSSGQGALGETQYF. CDR3 bases: TGCGCCAGCAGCTCCTCGGGACAGGGGGCCCTCGGGGAGACCCAGTACTTC.

This clonotype was recorded a few times. The chain recombines TRBV5-1 with TRBJ1-1; TRBD1 aligns across 7 bases. There are 17 residues in the CDR3. V lost 2 bases and J lost 2; bases outside the gene matches: 12. Per the germline V gene, CDR1 is SGHRS and CDR2 is YFSETQ. The CDR3 region has the DNA TGCGCCAGCAGCTTCTTTGACAGGGCAACAATCAACACTGAAGCTTTCTTT. It is translated as CASSFFDRATINTEAFF.

The CDR3 region has the DNA TGTGCCAGCAGCTTATTCCCAGGGGGCGCGAATTCACCCCTCCACTTT. Translating gives CASSLFPGGANSPLHF. This chain uses TRBV7-2 with TRBJ1-6; 8 nucleotides match TRBD1. This CDR3 is 16 amino acids long. Trimming at V came to 2 bases and at J to 7 bases, leaving 7 bases not matched to a gene. CDR1 is SGHTA, CDR2 FQGNSA, per germline.

The chain links TRBV9 to TRBJ1-2; D is unresolved. V was cut by 2 bases and J by 1 base, with 6 bases left in between. This CDR3 has 13 amino acids. Germline lookup yields CDR1 SGDLS and CDR2 YYNGEE. CDR3 sequence: CASSVAVNYGYTF. The CDR3, as DNA: TGTGCCAGCAGCGTGGCAGTTAACTATGGCTACACCTTC.

This clonotype was detected only a few times. The genes are TRBV25-1 and TRBJ2-1, with TRBD2 matching over 13 bases. Germline CDR1 reads MGHDK; CDR2 reads SYGVNS. Unmatched junction bases numbered 3, after V lost 7 bases and J lost 6 bases. The CDR3 spans 14 residues. The CDR3 region is CASIRTSGSNEQFF. The DNA for the CDR3 is TGTGCCAGCATCCGGACTAGCGGGAGCAATGAGCAGTTCTTC.

Of note for this clonotype: One end of the junction does not line up with germline, which may come from a read error. The rearrangement links TRBV27 to TRBJ1-4; D unresolved. The germline V gene has CDR1 MNHEY and CDR2 SMNVEV (reference sequence). The CDR3 sequence is 14 residues long. The CDR3 loop is CTSSFMAENEKLFF. The CDR3 region has the DNA TGTACCAGCAGTTTTATGGCAGAAAATGAAAAACTGTTTTTT. Together with reference TRBV27 and TRBJ1-4, the CDR3 gives the full variable domain: EAQVTQNPRYLITVTGKKLTVTCSQNMNHEYMSWYRQDPGLGLRQIYYSMNVEVTDKGDVPEGYKVSRKEKRNFPLILESPSPNQTSLYFCTSSFMAENEKLFFGSGTQLSVL.

This clonotype occurred a few times. The CDR3 nucleotides are TGTGCCATCAGGACAGGGGCGAACGAGCAGTACTTC. Its translation is CAIRTGANEQYF. J is TRBJ2-7 and V is TRBV10-3; TRBD1 aligns across 8 bases. The CDR3 is 12 residues long. Germline assignment: CDR1 ENHRY and CDR2 SYGVKD. V was clipped by 6 bases and J by 5 bases; unmatched bases: 3.

V gene TRBV7-9 combines with J gene TRBJ2-3; a possible D gene is TRBD2 (6 bases). Looked up from germline, CDR1 is SEHNR and CDR2 is FQNEAQ (reference sequence). V was trimmed by 5 bases and J by 11 bases, leaving 17 bases between them. This CDR3 comprises 13 residues. Written as DNA, the CDR3 is TGTGCCAGCAGCCCACCTACTAGCATACAGCAGTATTTT. Translation: CASSPPTSIQQYF.

The chain employs TRBV5-1 and TRBJ1-2, with a tentative D call TRBD1 (6 bases). Germline loops: CDR1 SGHRS, CDR2 YFSETQ. Trimming pared 3 bases from V and 0 bases from J, leaving 12 bases between. The CDR3 is 15 amino acids. This CDR3 is CASSSRDTSNYGYTF. The DNA of the CDR3 is TGCGCCAGCAGCTCCCGGGACACTTCTAACTATGGCTACACCTTC.

The chain carries TRBV6-1 and TRBJ2-7, with D maybe TRBD2 (9 bases). This CDR3 has 18 residues. V lost 6 bases and J 2 bases, leaving 26 bases between the germline ends. From germline, CDR1 is MNHNS and CDR2 SASEGT. Here the CDR3 reads CASSSGGWLLAGPYEQYF. The CDR3 nucleotides are TGTGCCAGCAGCTCAGGGGGCTGGCTACTAGCGGGCCCCTACGAGCAGTACTTC.

The rearrangement uses TRBV20-1 and TRBJ2-1; D is unclear. Germline V gene data show CDR1 as DFQATT and CDR2 as SNEGSKA (reference sequence). The CDR3 is 13 amino acids. The germline V and J ends were trimmed by 0 bases and 6 bases, with 9 bases remaining between them. The CDR3 loop reads CSARDLSVNEQFF. In DNA, the CDR3 is TGCAGTGCTAGAGATTTATCAGTCAATGAGCAGTTCTTC.

This clonotype has ten or more counts. The V call is TRBV29-1, the J call TRBJ2-5; D is perhaps TRBD2 (5 bases). Germline V lookup: CDR1 SQVTM, CDR2 ANQGSEA. V was shortened by 7 bases and J by 0 bases, with 9 bases between the two germline ends. This CDR3 spans 12 amino acids. The CDR3 is CSARGNQETQYF. In DNA, the CDR3 is TGCAGCGCCCGAGGGAACCAAGAGACCCAGTACTTC.

This rearrangement joins TRBV3-1 to TRBJ1-2, with D hard to call. The CDR3 totals 15 residues. Trimming left V 0 bases short and J 8 bases short, with 16 bases between. Germline CDR1 is LGHDT and CDR2 is YNNKEL (reference sequence). CDR3 bases: TGTGCCAGCAGCCAAGAAGGTTTCCCTATGATGGGCTACACCTTC. Encoded protein: CASSQEGFPMMGYTF.

This clonotype was detected many times. The rearrangement links TRBV3-1 to TRBJ2-7; 10 nucleotides match TRBD1. Germline CDR1 and CDR2: LGHDT and YNNKEL (reference sequence). The CDR3 consists of 15 residues. After removal of 0 bases from V and 3 bases from J, the junction contained 2 bases not matched to a gene. The CDR3 bases are TGTGCCAGCAGCCAAGATCGGACAGGGGGCTACGAGCAGTACTTC. Translated, it gives CASSQDRTGGYEQYF.

This rearrangement joins TRBV20-1 to TRBJ2-7; TRBD1 agrees at 8 bases. The V gene end was trimmed by 7 bases and the J gene end by 2 bases; junction bases not matched to a gene: 7. From germline, CDR1 is DFQATT and CDR2 SNEGSKA (reference sequence). CDR3 size: 13 residues. The CDR3 coding sequence is TGCAGTGTCCAAAGACAGGGGACCTACGAGCAGTACTTC. It yields the protein CSVQRQGTYEQYF.

The rearrangement joins TRBV12-3 or TRBV12-4 to TRBJ2-5; TRBD1 agrees at 7 bases. The trim removed 5 bases at V and 11 bases at J, leaving 11 bases unmatched. The CDR3 is 13 residues long. CDR3 coding DNA: TGTGCCAGCAGTACTGACAGGGTGTGGGAGCAGTACTTC. The encoded protein is CASSTDRVWEQYF.

The V call is TRBV5-1, the J call TRBJ2-5; D is tentatively TRBD1 or TRBD2 (6 bases each). The germline V and J ends were trimmed by 4 bases and 5 bases, with 15 bases remaining between them. The length of the CDR3 is 14 residues. Germline V gene data show CDR1 as SGHRS and CDR2 as YFSETQ. CDR3 amino acids: CASSPQGSGETQYF. As DNA, the CDR3 is TGCGCCAGCAGCCCGCAGGGGAGCGGGGAGACCCAGTACTTC.

V usage is TRBV28 and J usage is TRBJ2-5; 10 bases map to TRBD1. Germline-derived CDR1 and CDR2 are MDHEN and SYDVKM. The V segment lost 5 bases and the J segment 5 bases; nucleotides outside the gene matches: 8. The length of the CDR3 is 15 residues. CDR3 region: CASSPLDRGKETQYF. The DNA of the CDR3 is TGTGCCAGCAGTCCCCTGGACAGGGGGAAGGAGACCCAGTACTTC.

This clonotype has at least ten counts. V gene TRBV3-1 combines with J gene TRBJ2-5, with 9 bases matching TRBD2. Unmatched junction bases numbered 11, after V lost 5 bases and J lost 1 base. The CDR3 contains 17 residues. CDR1 and CDR2 (germline): LGHDT, YNNKEL (reference sequence). For the CDR3, the DNA is TGTGCCAGCAGCTCAAGCTGGCTAGCGGGACCCCAAGAGACCCAGTACTTC. Its protein product is CASSSSWLAGPQETQYF.

In its sample, this clonotype was seen a few times. The V gene is TRBV20-1, the J gene TRBJ2-3; D remains ambiguous. The germline V gene encodes CDR1 DFQATT and CDR2 SNEGSKA (reference sequence). V lost 5 bases, J lost 8 bases, and 23 bases lay in between. CDR3 size: 15 residues. The CDR3 region has the DNA TGCAGTGCTCCTCCGAGCAGGAGAGTTTACAGTACGCAGTATTTT. Amino acids: CSAPPSRRVYSTQYF.